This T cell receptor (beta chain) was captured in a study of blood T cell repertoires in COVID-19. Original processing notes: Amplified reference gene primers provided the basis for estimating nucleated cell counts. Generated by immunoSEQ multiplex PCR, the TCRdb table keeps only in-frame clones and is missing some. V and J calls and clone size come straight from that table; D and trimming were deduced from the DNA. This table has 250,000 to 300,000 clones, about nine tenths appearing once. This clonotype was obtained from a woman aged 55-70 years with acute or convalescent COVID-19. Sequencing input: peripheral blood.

The CDR3 sequence: CASSLRAGAPETATDTQYF. The CDR3, as DNA: TGTGCCAGCAGCTTAAGAGCGGGAGCTCCTGAGACTGCCACAGATACGCAGTATTTT. The chain joins TRBV7-6 to TRBJ2-3, with TRBD2 identical over 8 bases. V shed 2 bases, J shed 2 bases, and the junction held 15 bases outside the gene matches. Looked up from germline, CDR1 is SGHVS and CDR2 is FNYEAQ. This CDR3 spans 19 amino acids.